The 29 T cell receptor beta chains below all came from one sample that was sequenced in a study of T cell changes during pregnancy in multiple sclerosis. The table came from immunoSEQ multiplex PCR; TCRdb's copy has only in-frame clones and leaves some out. The sample has approximately 40,000 clones, more than 90% seen once. Specimen: CD8+ T cells from peripheral blood mononuclear cells, collected after pregnancy. Source of these receptors: a female donor with multiple sclerosis, enrolled in a pregnancy study.

This chain uses TRBV9 with TRBJ2-7, with a weak D call TRBD1 (7 bases). The ends were cut back, 4 bases at V and 6 bases at J, with 17 bases in the middle. The V gene's germline CDR1 is SGDLS and CDR2 YYNGEE. CDR3 length: 14 amino acids. CDR3 sequence reads: CASSSSGGPGEQYF. The CDR3 DNA reads TGTGCCAGCAGCTCCTCAGGGGGGCCCGGCGAGCAGTACTTC.

The chain has TRBV10-3 and TRBJ1-2, with 7 bases lining up with TRBD1. Germline-derived CDR1 and CDR2 are ENHRY and SYGVKD. CDR3 length: 14 residues. The V segment lost 10 bases and the J segment 3 bases; nucleotides outside the gene matches: 11. The CDR3 spells CASTGVWADYGYTF. CDR3 coding DNA: TGTGCCAGTACAGGGGTTTGGGCGGACTATGGCTACACCTTC.

Notes on this clone: Additional DNA sequences in this sample encode the identical CDR3. The chain is built from TRBV27 and TRBJ2-7; the match to TRBD2 covers 8 bases. In germline, CDR1 is MNHEY, CDR2 SMNVEV (reference sequence). Trimming took 5 bases from V and 2 from J; bases not matched to a gene: 2. The CDR3 runs 13 residues. For the CDR3, the DNA is TGTGCCAGCAGTCTGGGACTAGCCTACGAGCAGTACTTC. This sequence encodes CASSLGLAYEQYF.

The gene calls are TRBV13 and TRBJ2-1; unclear D gene. This CDR3 is 13 amino acids long. Germline V CDR1 and CDR2: PRHDT, FYEKMQ (reference sequence). Trimming stripped 5 bases from V and 5 bases from J, with 10 bases between. This CDR3 reads CASSRISNNEQFF. CDR3 bases: TGTGCCAGCAGCCGAATTAGCAACAATGAGCAGTTCTTC.

The CDR3: CASSLRERNQNEKLFF. CDR3 nucleotides: TGCGCCAGCAGCCTACGCGAGCGGAACCAGAATGAAAAACTGTTTTTT. This rearrangement joins TRBV5-1 to TRBJ1-4, with no clear D. CDR3 size: 16 residues. The V end lost 4 bases, the J end lost 5 bases, and 18 bases lay between the germline ends. Germline V gene sequence: CDR1 SGHRS, CDR2 YFSETQ.

V and J are TRBV10-2 and TRBJ2-3; 7 bases map to TRBD2. The V segment lost 2 bases and the J segment 1 base; nucleotides outside the gene matches: 3. The CDR3 is made up of 15 amino acids. Germline V CDR1 and CDR2: WSHSY, SAAADI. CDR3 nucleotides: TGCGCCAGCAGTGAGATCCTAGCGGGCACAGATACGCAGTATTTT. This sequence encodes CASSEILAGTDTQYF.

A single count supports this clone. The chain is built from TRBV28 and TRBJ2-1; TRBD1 agrees at 7 bases. Trimming cost V 6 bases and J 1 base; bases outside gene matches: 18. CDR1 MDHEN and CDR2 SYDVKM come from the germline V gene. This CDR3 region has 19 residues. This chain's CDR3 is CASRTIFGTAKASYNEQFF. The CDR3 nucleotides read TGTGCCAGCAGAACTATATTCGGGACAGCCAAGGCATCCTACAATGAGCAGTTCTTC.

This sequence joins TRBV7-7 and TRBJ2-5, with a tentative D call TRBD2 (6 bases). The germline V gene encodes CDR1 SSHAT and CDR2 FNYEAQ (reference sequence). The length of the CDR3 is 15 residues. Deletions cut 1 base from V and 2 bases from J, with 11 bases between. CDR3 sequence reads: CASSLEWRGQETQYF. The CDR3 DNA sequence: TGTGCCAGCAGCTTAGAGTGGAGGGGACAAGAGACCCAGTACTTC.

This rearrangement joins TRBV7-9 to TRBJ2-7; 9 nucleotides line up with TRBD2. CDR3 size: 15 residues. Germline V gene lookup returns CDR1 SEHNR and CDR2 FQNEAQ (reference sequence). With V trimmed by 4 bases and J by 2 bases, 6 bases remained unmatched. CDR3 coding DNA: TGTGCCAGCAGCTCGGAGCGGGGGGCCCCCTACGAGCAGTACTTC. Its translation is CASSSERGAPYEQYF.

This sequence joins TRBV2 and TRBJ2-7; D call uncertain. This CDR3 has 14 residues. Germline V gene data show CDR1 as SNHLY and CDR2 as FYNNEI. V was trimmed by 0 bases and J by 6 bases, leaving 12 bases between them. DNA of the CDR3: TGTGCCAGCAGTGAAGCGCTTCGGAGCATCGAGCAGTACTTC. This gives the protein CASSEALRSIEQYF.

The chain employs TRBV5-6 and TRBJ2-7, with D possibly matching TRBD2 (6 bases). Germline V CDR1 and CDR2: SGHDT, YYEEEE. This CDR3 is built from 14 residues. Trimming took off 0 bases at V and 3 bases at J, with 10 bases between the two ends. CDR3 loop: CASSLGAGNYEQYF. The CDR3 coding sequence is TGTGCCAGCAGCTTGGGAGCGGGCAACTACGAGCAGTACTTC.

V gene TRBV9 combines with J gene TRBJ2-3, with 8 bases that match TRBD1. The CDR3 is made up of 17 amino acids. Germline V gene lookup returns CDR1 SGDLS and CDR2 YYNGEE. Unmatched junction bases numbered 10, after V lost 4 bases and J lost 0 bases. In DNA, the CDR3 is TGTGCCAGCAGCTCAGGGGACAGGAAAATTAGCACAGATACGCAGTATTTT. Translating it yields CASSSGDRKISTDTQYF.

This sequence joins TRBV11-2 and TRBJ2-7; 8 bases match TRBD1. Trimming removed 4 bases from V and 3 bases from J; junction bases left unmatched: 5. This CDR3 is 14 amino acids long. Germline-derived CDR1 and CDR2 are SGHAT and FQNNGV. CDR3 sequence reads: CASSSTGENYEQYF. Written as DNA, the CDR3 is TGTGCCAGCAGCTCGACAGGGGAGAACTACGAGCAGTACTTC.

The V call is TRBV14, the J call TRBJ2-5; D may be TRBD2 (5 bases). Germline loops: CDR1 SGHDN, CDR2 FVKESK. There are 16 residues in the CDR3. V gave up 1 base and J gave up 2 bases, with 14 bases separating them. CDR3 sequence reads: CASSQAGMGDQETQYF. In nucleotides, the CDR3 is TGTGCCAGCAGCCAAGCCGGTATGGGAGATCAAGAGACCCAGTACTTC.

The chain recombines TRBV27 with TRBJ2-6; D is possibly TRBD1 (5 bases). V was pared by 1 base and J by 1 base, with 11 bases between. The germline V gene encodes CDR1 MNHEY and CDR2 SMNVEV (reference sequence). This CDR3 spans 17 amino acids. The CDR3 nucleotides read TGTGCCAGCAGTTTATTTGGCAGGGCTTCTGGGGCCAACGTCCTGACTTTC. This sequence encodes CASSLFGRASGANVLTF.

The chain couples TRBV6-5 to TRBJ2-1; 9 bases are a match to TRBD2. V lost 4 bases, J lost 6 bases, and 4 bases stayed unmatched. This CDR3 contains 14 residues. CDR1 is MNHEY and CDR2 is SVGAGI in the germline V gene. The CDR3 loop reads CASSSSGILNEQFF. In DNA form, the CDR3 reads TGTGCCAGCAGTTCTAGCGGGATTCTCAATGAGCAGTTCTTC.

This clone was observed a single time. The chain recombines TRBV27 with TRBJ2-5; D gene unclear. V was cut by 5 bases and J by 4 bases, with 8 bases left in between. The CDR3 spans 12 residues. The germline V gene has CDR1 MNHEY and CDR2 SMNVEV (reference sequence). CDR3 DNA: TGTGCCAGCAGTCCCGGTGGAGAGACCCAGTACTTC. Amino acid sequence: CASSPGGETQYF.

The V and J genes are TRBV6-5 and TRBJ2-3; D not resolved. Germline V gene sequence: CDR1 MNHEY, CDR2 SVGAGI. V lost 0 bases and J lost 4, with 11 bases in between. This CDR3 spans 15 amino acids. CDR3 residues: CASSYSLNTADTQYF. The CDR3 region has the DNA TGTGCCAGCAGTTACTCGCTAAATACAGCAGATACGCAGTATTTT.

CDR3 DNA: TGTGCCAGCAGCGTGGCAGGTAGCACAGATACGCAGTATTTT. Translation: CASSVAGSTDTQYF. The V call is TRBV9, the J call TRBJ2-3; D call uncertain. V lost 2 bases to trimming and J lost 0 bases, with 7 bases between them. Germline-derived CDR1 and CDR2 are SGDLS and YYNGEE. This CDR3 region has 14 residues.

The chain uses TRBV7-2 and TRBJ1-4; 8 bases agree with TRBD1. The J segment lost 5 bases and the V segment lost 5 bases, leaving 7 bases of the junction unmatched. The CDR3 sequence is 15 residues long. CDR1 is SGHTA and CDR2 is FQGNSA in the germline V gene. CDR3 in DNA: TGTGCCAGCAGCAAGCGACAGGGGCAGAATGAAAAACTGTTTTTT. It encodes CASSKRQGQNEKLFF.

The chain carries TRBV25-1 and TRBJ1-4; 7 bases align to TRBD1. V lost 6 bases, J lost 4 bases, and 5 bases stayed unmatched. Germline loops: CDR1 MGHDK, CDR2 SYGVNS. CDR3 size: 14 residues. As DNA, the CDR3 is TGTGCCAGCAGGGAGACAGGGAATAATGAAAAACTGTTTTTT. This translates into CASRETGNNEKLFF.

The V and J genes are TRBV10-1 and TRBJ1-4, with 8 bases fitting TRBD1. This CDR3 region has 16 residues. The V segment lost 7 bases and the J segment 1 base; nucleotides outside the gene matches: 8. Germline lookup yields CDR1 WNHNN and CDR2 SYGVQD (reference sequence). The CDR3 spells CASNLQGVRTNEKLFF. The DNA for the CDR3 is TGCGCCAGCAACTTACAGGGGGTCAGAACTAATGAAAAACTGTTTTTT.

This clone was observed a single time. This chain uses TRBV9 with TRBJ2-7; 7 bases are a match to TRBD2. Germline loops: CDR1 SGDLS, CDR2 YYNGEE. V lost 4 bases, J lost 0 bases, and 4 bases stayed unmatched. The CDR3 spans 14 residues. Here the CDR3 reads CASSPGGTSYEQYF. CDR3 nucleotides: TGTGCCAGCAGCCCCGGGGGGACCTCCTACGAGCAGTACTTC.

This sequence joins TRBV5-4 and TRBJ1-2; the D is unclear. The CDR3 is made up of 15 amino acids. CDR1 SGHNT and CDR2 YYREEE come from the germline V gene (reference sequence). The V end was cut by 2 bases, the J end by 6 bases, with 17 bases between. CDR3 DNA: TGTGCCAGCAGCTTAGACTACCTGAGAGCGGATGGCTACACCTTC. This sequence encodes CASSLDYLRADGYTF.

J is TRBJ2-1 and V is TRBV14, with 13 bases identical to TRBD2. V dropped 3 bases and J dropped 9; count of bases not matched to a gene: 11. The CDR3 contains 17 residues. Germline V CDR1 and CDR2: SGHDN, FVKESK. The CDR3 protein is CASSHFGLAGAPSEQFF. For the CDR3, the DNA is TGTGCCAGCAGCCACTTTGGACTAGCGGGGGCCCCCAGTGAGCAGTTCTTC.

CDR3 sequence reads: CASSFGALRRLAGTQYF. The CDR3 DNA is TGTGCCAGCAGTTTTGGGGCACTCCGACGACTAGCTGGAACGCAGTATTTT. The gene calls are TRBV27 and TRBJ2-3; 7 positions match TRBD2. The length of the CDR3 is 17 residues. J lost 9 bases, V lost 3 bases, and 18 bases had no gene match. In germline, CDR1 is MNHEY, CDR2 SMNVEV (reference sequence).

This chain uses TRBV7-3 with TRBJ1-1; weak D call: TRBD1 (6 bases). Trimming removed 4 bases at V and 3 bases at J, with 9 bases between. The CDR3 spans 13 residues. Germline lookup yields CDR1 SGHTA and CDR2 FQGTGA. The CDR3 reads CASSSPGDTEAFF. The CDR3 bases are TGTGCCAGCAGCTCCCCAGGGGACACTGAAGCTTTCTTT. Full variable domain (rest looked up from reference TRBV7-3 and TRBJ1-1): GAGVSQTPSNKVTEKGKYVELRCDPISGHTALYWYRQSLGQGPEFLIYFQGTGAADDSGLPNDRFFAVRPEGSVSTLKIQRTERGDSAVYLCASSSPGDTEAFFGQGTRLTVV.

This clone was recorded once. The V and J genes are TRBV7-9 and TRBJ2-1; 8 nucleotides match TRBD1. Trimming removed 3 bases from V and 9 bases from J; junction bases left unmatched: 10. The CDR3 runs 15 residues. Germline loops: CDR1 SEHNR, CDR2 FQNEAQ (reference sequence). CDR3 coding DNA: TGTGCCAGCAGCTTCAGACAGGGGCCCCTCGGTGAGCAGTTCTTC. Translating gives CASSFRQGPLGEQFF.

The chain joins TRBV27 to TRBJ2-3, with a weak D call TRBD1 (6 bases). Germline loops: CDR1 MNHEY, CDR2 SMNVEV (reference sequence). V gave up 5 bases and J gave up 5 bases, with 11 bases separating them. This CDR3 has 13 amino acids. The CDR3 coding sequence is TGTGCCAGCAGTCTAACAGGGTTAGATACGCAGTATTTT. Translated, it gives CASSLTGLDTQYF.